The 16 T cell receptor beta chains listed next were all sequenced from one sample in a study of control samples from healthy donors and cancer patients. Some clones are missing from TCRdb's copy, which holds only in-frame ones; the method was immunoSEQ multiplex PCR. The table records 100,000 to 150,000 clones, approximately 89% of them present only once. The sequenced sample consisted of blood. These receptors originate from a young man in good health.

With regard to this clone: The same CDR3 arises from other DNA sequences in this sample as well. V usage is TRBV5-5 and J usage is TRBJ2-7; D gene ambiguous. Germline CDR1 SGHKS, CDR2 YYEKEE (reference sequence). The CDR3 length is 11 residues. V was pared by 3 bases and J by 0 bases, with 1 base between. CDR3 loop: CASSSSYEQYF. The CDR3 DNA sequence: TGTGCCAGCAGCTCCTCCTACGAGCAGTACTTC. Drawing the rest from reference TRBV5-5 and TRBJ2-7, the complete variable domain is DAGVTQSPTHLIKTRGQQVTLRCSPISGHKSVSWYQQVLGQGPQFIFQYYEKEERGRGNFPDRFSARQFPNYSSELNVNALLLGDSALYLCASSSSYEQYFGPGTRLTVT.

The chain couples TRBV2 to TRBJ2-7; 10 bases align to TRBD1. CDR3 length equals 12 residues. The junction had 4 bases not matched to a gene; V was cut back by 6 bases and J by 8 bases. CDR1 is SNHLY, CDR2 FYNNEI, per germline. DNA of the CDR3: TGTGCCAGCAGGTTCGACAGGGGGCAGCAGTACTTC. Residues: CASRFDRGQQYF.

The genes are TRBV5-4 and TRBJ2-1; maybe TRBD1 (6 bases). Trimming pared 0 bases from V and 2 bases from J, leaving 9 bases between. The CDR3 sequence is 15 residues long. The germline V gene encodes CDR1 SGHNT and CDR2 YYREEE (reference sequence). CDR3: CASSLAQGAYNEQFF. The CDR3 nucleotides read TGTGCCAGCAGCTTGGCACAGGGCGCCTACAATGAGCAGTTCTTC.

The chain is built from TRBV6-2 or TRBV6-3 and TRBJ1-1; 7 positions agree with TRBD1. Trimming removed 2 bases from V and 7 bases from J; junction bases left unmatched: 4. The germline CDR1 and CDR2 sequences are MNHEY and SVGEGT. The CDR3 runs to 13 residues. The CDR3 reads CASSYRQGGEAFF. In DNA form, the CDR3 reads TGTGCCAGCAGTTACCGACAGGGAGGTGAAGCTTTCTTT.

The chain is built from TRBV7-3 and TRBJ1-1; a weak D match, TRBD1 (5 bases). Deletions cut 5 bases from V and 0 bases from J, with 13 bases between. The CDR3 runs to 15 residues. From germline, CDR1 is SGHTA and CDR2 FQGTGA. In nucleotides, the CDR3 is TGTGCCAGCAGCCCAGGGAGCAGCCTGAACACTGAAGCTTTCTTT. Encoded protein: CASSPGSSLNTEAFF.

The rearrangement joins TRBV5-5 to TRBJ1-2, with no clear D. The CDR3 totals 14 residues. V was trimmed by 3 bases and J by 4 bases, leaving 13 bases between them. CDR1 SGHKS and CDR2 YYEKEE come from the germline V gene (reference sequence). CDR3 in amino acids: CASSSFRESYGYTF. DNA of the CDR3: TGTGCCAGCAGCTCCTTCCGGGAAAGCTATGGCTACACCTTC.

This clone was found once. The CDR3 loop reads CAWRSGQGGYGYTF. The CDR3 DNA sequence: TGTGCCTGGAGGTCGGGACAGGGGGGCTATGGCTACACCTTC. This sequence joins TRBV30 and TRBJ1-2, with 11 bases identical to TRBD1. With V trimmed by 3 bases and J by 4 bases, 4 bases remained unmatched. The germline V gene has CDR1 GTSNPN and CDR2 SVGIG (reference sequence). This CDR3 has 14 amino acids.

This clone was seen only once. This chain links TRBV3-1 (or the pseudogene TRBV3-2) with TRBJ2-7, with TRBD2 matching over 7 bases. The germline V gene has CDR1 LGHDT and CDR2 YNNKEL (reference sequence). This CDR3 region has 16 residues. V gave up 0 bases and J gave up 4 bases; unmatched junction bases: 9. Here the CDR3 reads CASSQEGGLRSYEQYF. CDR3 coding DNA: TGTGCCAGCAGCCAAGAGGGGGGACTACGTTCTTACGAGCAGTACTTC.

This clone has just one count. V and J are TRBV9 and TRBJ2-2; 8 bases agree with TRBD1. J was trimmed by 1 base and V by 0 bases; bases with no gene match: 2. Germline V CDR1 and CDR2: SGDLS, YYNGEE. The CDR3 loop spans 16 amino acids. CDR3 in DNA: TGTGCCAGCAGCGTAGCCGGACAGGGGAACACCGGGGAGCTGTTTTTT. The encoded protein is CASSVAGQGNTGELFF.

The CDR3 DNA is TGTGCCAGCAGCTCCGGGGGGGCCTCCTACAATGAGCAGTTCTTC. Its protein product is CASSSGGASYNEQFF. The V and J genes are TRBV5-4 and TRBJ2-1, with 8 bases identical to TRBD2. The germline CDR1 and CDR2 sequences are SGHNT and YYREEE (reference sequence). This CDR3 has 15 residues. The V gene end was trimmed by 3 bases and the J gene end by 0 bases; junction bases not matched to a gene: 2.

The V gene is TRBV7-3, the J gene TRBJ1-1; D is unresolved. The length of the CDR3 is 15 residues. V shed 0 bases and J shed 4 bases, with 12 bases lying between them. Germline CDR1 is SGHTA and CDR2 is FQGTGA. CDR3 amino acids: CASSLTAAGFTEAFF. Here the CDR3 DNA reads TGTGCCAGCAGCTTAACAGCGGCGGGTTTCACTGAAGCTTTCTTT.

The chain joins TRBV5-1 to TRBJ1-1; D remains unclear. Germline lookup yields CDR1 SGHRS and CDR2 YFSETQ. CDR3 length: 14 amino acids. Trimming stripped 0 bases from V and 0 bases from J, with 6 bases between. The DNA of the CDR3 is TGCGCCAGCAGCTTGGCGGTGCTGAACACTGAAGCTTTCTTT. It yields the protein CASSLAVLNTEAFF.

V is TRBV11-2 and J is TRBJ2-5; no firm D call. V was shortened by 4 bases and J by 5 bases, with 14 bases between the two germline ends. Germline V gives CDR1 SGHAT, CDR2 FQNNGV. The length of the CDR3 is 14 residues. In DNA form, the CDR3 reads TGTGCCAGCAGCTCCTGGTCCCTGTCGGAGACCCAGTACTTC. It codes for CASSSWSLSETQYF.

V gene TRBV5-1 combines with J gene TRBJ1-1, with no clear D. This CDR3 has 14 residues. Germline CDR1 reads SGHRS; CDR2 reads YFSETQ. Trimming removed 2 bases from V and 0 bases from J, with 8 bases in between. The CDR3 loop reads CASSFSAMNTEAFF. The CDR3 DNA reads as TGCGCCAGCAGCTTCTCCGCGATGAACACTGAAGCTTTCTTT.

There are many counts of this clone. This specimen includes other DNA sequences encoding the same CDR3. This sequence joins TRBV5-1 and TRBJ1-5, with no clear D. This CDR3 is 15 amino acids long. The germline V gene encodes CDR1 SGHRS and CDR2 YFSETQ. With 4 bases removed from V and 0 bases from J, the gap between germline ends came to 11 bases. This CDR3 is CASSPTGNSNQPQHF. The CDR3 DNA sequence: TGCGCCAGCAGCCCCACGGGCAATAGCAATCAGCCCCAGCATTTT. The variable domain in full, with the rest retrieved from reference TRBV5-1 and TRBJ1-5, is KAGVTQTPRYLIKTRGQQVTLSCSPISGHRSVSWYQQTPGQGLQFLFEYFSETQRNKGNFPGRFSGRQFSNSRSEMNVSTLELGDSALYLCASSPTGNSNQPQHFGDGTRLSIL.

This chain joins TRBV7-8 and TRBJ1-4, with D possibly TRBD1 on 6 matching bases. The CDR3 contains 16 residues. Germline loops: CDR1 SGHVS, CDR2 FQNEAQ. The ends were cut back, 4 bases at V and 5 bases at J, with 17 bases in the middle. The CDR3, as DNA: TGTGCCAGCAGCTCGGGGGGGGCAGGGGCAAATGAAAAACTGTTTTTT. It is translated as CASSSGGAGANEKLFF.